What follows are 28 T cell receptor beta chains derived from one specimen sequenced in a study of T cell clonality in common variable immunodeficiency. Study observations and caveats: In common variable immunodeficiency, TCR beta chains reportedly carried fewer deletions and N-nucleotide insertions.

The data were produced by immunoSEQ multiplex PCR, yet TCRdb's version contains in-frame clones alone and is incomplete. The repertoire yields about 34,000 clones, none seen only once; the top ten contain approximately 7%. For these receptors, no antigen is known. Material for sequencing was peripheral blood mononuclear cells. All receptors derive from a human donor with common variable immunodeficiency.

This clone was counted many times. Read sequence stops 3 residues before the CDR3 end, and the germline J gene provides the missing end. This chain links TRBV6-2 or TRBV6-3 with TRBJ2-5, with 14 bases matching TRBD2. The germline V gene has CDR1 MNHEY and CDR2 SVGEGT. This CDR3 comprises 16 residues. V was pared by 5 bases and J by 4 bases, with 6 bases of the junction left unmatched. CDR3 amino acids: CASSLGTSGSPETQYF. Incomplete CDR3 DNA: TGTGCCAGCAGTCTCGGGACTAGCGGGAGTCCAGAGACC.

CDR3 bases read: TGTGCCAGTGTCCATTCTTACAGGAGTAGTAATCAGCCC. Encoded protein: CASVHSYRSSNQP. The full CDR3 protein reads CASVHSYRSSNQPQHF. This sequence joins TRBV19 and TRBJ1-5, with D tentatively TRBD1 (5 bases). The missing CDR3 end, 3 residues past where the read stops, is filled in from the germline J gene. Germline lookup yields CDR1 LNHDA and CDR2 SQIVND (reference sequence). Trimming took 8 bases from V and 4 from J, leaving 21 bases between them. The CDR3 runs to 16 residues. Full variable domain (remainder filled in from reference TRBV19 and TRBJ1-5): DGGITQSPKYLFRKEGQNVTLSCEQNLNHDAMYWYRQDPGQGLRLIYYSQIVNDFQKGDIAEGYSVSREKKESFPLTVTSAQKNPTAFYLCASVHSYRSSNQPQHFGDGTRLSIL.

As concerns this clone: The CDR3 extends 3 residues past the end of the read, so its final part is completed from the germline J gene. The J gene is TRBJ2-1, the V gene TRBV2; D possibly corresponds to TRBD2 (6 bases). Trimming shortened V by 6 bases and J by 5 bases, and 17 bases separated the two germline ends. The CDR3 contains 15 residues. Germline CDR1 and CDR2: SNHLY and FYNNEI. Incomplete CDR3 DNA: TGTGCCAGCAGAGAACTAGCTGGGAGCGACAATGAG. Encoded protein: CASRELAGSDNE. The complete CDR3 sequence is CASRELAGSDNEQFF.

Points on this clone: From the germline J gene comes the end of the CDR3, since the read stops 3 residues before it. This chain links TRBV7-6 with TRBJ2-2; 11 nucleotides line up with TRBD1. The CDR3 loop spans 16 amino acids. The J segment lost 4 bases and the V segment lost 2 bases, leaving 3 bases of the junction unmatched. Germline CDR1 reads SGHVS; CDR2 reads FNYEAQ. CDR3 in amino acids: CASSLKGQGGTGELFF. The sequenced part of the CDR3 DNA is TGTGCCAGCAGCTTAAAGGGACAGGGGGGCACCGGGGAG. Using reference TRBV7-6 and TRBJ2-2 for the parts outside the CDR3, the full variable domain is GAGVSQSPRYKVTKRGQDVALRCDPISGHVSLYWYRQALGQGPEFLTYFNYEAQQDKSGLPNDRFSAERPEGSISTLTIQRTEQRDSAMYRCASSLKGQGGTGELFFGEGSRLTVL.

With respect to this clone: Read coverage stops 3 residues before the CDR3 terminus; the germline J gene supplies the remainder. This rearrangement joins TRBV20-1 to TRBJ1-5, with D tentatively TRBD1 (6 bases). The germline V gene encodes CDR1 DFQATT and CDR2 SNEGSKA (reference sequence). The CDR3 has 16 residues. Trimming removed 3 bases at V and 6 bases at J, with 21 bases between. The sequenced CDR3 bases are TGCAGTGCTAGTCGGACAGCTCGGAGAACGGGTCAGCCC. Translated: CSASRTARRTGQP. The CDR3 in full is CSASRTARRTGQPQHF.

The table lists this clone with many counts. From the germline J gene comes the end of the CDR3, since the read stops 3 residues before it. J is TRBJ2-2 and V is TRBV18, with TRBD2 matching 7 bases. Germline-derived CDR1 and CDR2 are KGHSH and LQKENI. Germline trimming cut 3 bases from V and 4 bases from J; bases unmatched to any gene: 11. The CDR3 has 17 amino acids. The CDR3 bases that were read are TGTGCCAGCTCACCCGCGTCGGCGGGAGCTCGCACCGGGGAG. Translating gives CASSPASAGARTGE. The entire CDR3 protein reads CASSPASAGARTGELFF.

On this clone itself: With the read ending 3 residues before the CDR3 end, the germline J gene is used to fill in that end. Other DNA sequences in this specimen translate into the identical CDR3. This chain connects TRBV6-2 or TRBV6-3 to TRBJ2-5; 13 bases align to TRBD2. This CDR3 is built from 14 residues. V shed 5 bases, J shed 5 bases, and the junction held 2 bases outside the gene matches. Germline CDR1 MNHEY, CDR2 SVGEGT. The covered CDR3 bases are TGTGCCAGCAGTCGGACTAGCGGGAGCGAGACC. It translates to CASSRTSGSET. From start to end, the CDR3 is CASSRTSGSETQYF.

This clone is termed medium-sized. The CDR3 extends 3 residues past the end of the read, so its final part is completed from the germline J gene. The chain is built from TRBV20-1 and TRBJ2-4; no definite D call. V was pared by 1 base and J by 2 bases, with 9 bases between. CDR1 is DFQATT and CDR2 is SNEGSKA in the germline V gene (reference sequence). This CDR3 comprises 14 residues. The sequenced part of the CDR3 DNA is TGCAGTGCTAGAGCCCCCCAGTCCAAAAACATT. Protein sequence: CSARAPQSKNI. The full-length CDR3 reads as CSARAPQSKNIQYF.

This clone counts as medium-sized. The CDR3 end falls 3 residues outside the read, so it is completed with the germline J gene. The chain combines TRBV28 with TRBJ1-1, with 7 nucleotides matching TRBD1. The CDR3 runs to 14 residues. The ends lost 5 bases at V and 5 bases at J; junction bases unmatched: 8. CDR1 is MDHEN, CDR2 SYDVKM, per germline. This CDR3 is CASSDRTGWTEAFF. The CDR3 bases that were read are TGTGCCAGCAGTGATCGGACAGGCTGGACTGAA.

This clone has ten or more counts. The CDR3 goes on 3 residues after the read ends, and that part is filled in from the germline J gene. This chain connects TRBV20-1 to TRBJ2-7; no definite D call. The CDR3 spans 12 residues. The V end was cut by 6 bases, the J end by 6 bases, with 15 bases between. Per the germline V gene, CDR1 is DFQATT and CDR2 is SNEGSKA (reference sequence). The DNA read from the CDR3 is TGCAGTGCCCTGAAACTACGCCCCGAG. The encoded protein is CSALKLRPE. The complete CDR3 reads CSALKLRPEQYF.

On this clone: The read ends 3 residues early relative to the CDR3; the germline J gene fills the gap. This rearrangement joins TRBV11-3 to TRBJ1-3; unclear D gene. Germline loops: CDR1 SGHNT, CDR2 YENEEA. The CDR3 is 14 amino acids. V lost 5 bases to trimming and J lost 4 bases, with 12 bases between them. The CDR3 is CASSAQTGGNTIYF. The sequenced part of the CDR3 DNA is TGTGCCAGCAGCGCCCAGACCGGGGGAAACACC.

Only a few counts were recorded for this clone. The read halts 3 residues ahead of the CDR3 end, with the missing end drawn from the germline J gene. This rearrangement joins TRBV5-1 to TRBJ2-2; no clear D gene. The CDR3 spans 14 residues. Trimming cost V 4 bases and J 3 bases, with 10 bases left between them. The germline CDR1 and CDR2 sequences are SGHRS and YFSETQ. The part of the CDR3 DNA that was read is TGCGCCAGCAGCCCCGACCGGGACACCGGGGAG. Encoded protein: CASSPDRDTGE. The full CDR3 protein is CASSPDRDTGELFF. Full variable domain (remainder filled in from reference TRBV5-1 and TRBJ2-2): KAGVTQTPRYLIKTRGQQVTLSCSPISGHRSVSWYQQTPGQGLQFLFEYFSETQRNKGNFPGRFSGRQFSNSRSEMNVSTLELGDSALYLCASSPDRDTGELFFGEGSRLTVL.

This clone occurred many times. Read data end 3 residues before the CDR3 end; the end is taken from the germline J gene. The chain couples TRBV3-1 (or the pseudogene TRBV3-2) to TRBJ2-7, with D possibly matching TRBD1 (6 bases). The CDR3 is 14 residues long. Looked up from germline, CDR1 is LGHDT and CDR2 is YNNKEL (reference sequence). Trimming pared 4 bases from V and 3 bases from J, leaving 13 bases between. The CDR3 spells CASSPRQDSYEQYF. The CDR3 bases that were read are TGTGCCAGCAGCCCGAGACAGGACAGCTACGAG.

This clone was found many times. From the germline J gene comes the end of the CDR3, since the read stops 3 residues before it. This sequence joins TRBV20-1 and TRBJ2-2; 8 bases align to TRBD2. CDR1 DFQATT and CDR2 SNEGSKA come from the germline V gene (reference sequence). The CDR3 consists of 16 residues. Trimming took 0 bases from V and 4 from J; bases not matched to a gene: 7. CDR3 DNA, as far as it was read: TGCAGTGCTAGAGATCGGGGGGGGGTGGGCACCGGGGAG. This codes for CSARDRGGVGTGE. The full CDR3 protein is CSARDRGGVGTGELFF.

A word on this clone: With the read ending 3 residues before the CDR3 end, the germline J gene is used to fill in that end. V usage is TRBV7-6 and J usage is TRBJ1-1; no clear D gene. Germline V gene lookup returns CDR1 SGHVS and CDR2 FNYEAQ. V shed 6 bases and J shed 1 base, with 12 bases lying between them. The CDR3 totals 14 residues. CDR3 protein: CASRRVPGNTEAFF. Incomplete CDR3 DNA: TGTGCCAGCAGACGGGTTCCGGGGAACACTGAA. Full variable domain (rest looked up from reference TRBV7-6 and TRBJ1-1): GAGVSQSPRYKVTKRGQDVALRCDPISGHVSLYWYRQALGQGPEFLTYFNYEAQQDKSGLPNDRFSAERPEGSISTLTIQRTEQRDSAMYRCASRRVPGNTEAFFGQGTRLTVV.

Comments on this clone: The read ends 3 residues shy of where the CDR3 ends; the end is completed using the germline J gene. V is TRBV7-3 and J is TRBJ2-5, with 7 nucleotides matching TRBD2. CDR3 length equals 15 residues. V lost 5 bases and J lost 0; bases outside the gene matches: 6. Germline values: CDR1 SGHTA, CDR2 FQGTGA. The CDR3 loop reads CASSRFGGYQETQYF. CDR3 DNA, as far as it was read: TGTGCCAGCAGCCGATTCGGGGGGTACCAAGAGACC.

In its sample, this clone was seen a few times. With the read ending 3 residues before the CDR3 end, the germline J gene is used to fill in that end. The genes are TRBV7-8 and TRBJ2-1; D may correspond to TRBD1 or TRBD2 (5 bases each). The CDR3 contains 17 residues. The germline gives CDR1 SGHVS, CDR2 FQNEAQ. Deletions cut 5 bases from V and 0 bases from J, with 17 bases between. CDR3 loop: CASSPRDGRDSYNEQFF. The DNA read from the CDR3 is TGTGCCAGCAGCCCCCGGGATGGCAGGGACTCCTACAATGAG.

This clone was found a few times. The read terminates 3 residues before the CDR3 end, so the remaining end is supplied by the germline J gene. This chain links TRBV2 with TRBJ2-2; TRBD2 matches 15 bases. The CDR3 length is 18 residues. V lost 6 bases, J lost 5 bases, and 10 bases stayed unmatched. Germline V gives CDR1 SNHLY, CDR2 FYNNEI. CDR3: CASSHRTSGRAGTGELFF. The CDR3 DNA, read in part, is TGTGCCAGCAGCCATCGGACTAGCGGGAGGGCCGGAACCGGGGAG.

This clone came up many times. The CDR3 extends 3 residues past the end of the read, so its final part is completed from the germline J gene. V and J are TRBV5-6 and TRBJ1-2; D remains unclear. Trimming removed 4 bases from V and 7 bases from J, with 20 bases in between. Per the germline V gene, CDR1 is SGHDT and CDR2 is YYEEEE. The CDR3 contains 15 residues. CDR3: CASSPEVSGLGGYTF. CDR3 bases read: TGTGCCAGCAGCCCTGAAGTCAGCGGGCTTGGTGGC.

The sample holds a few counts of this clone. Read data end 3 residues before the CDR3 end; the end is taken from the germline J gene. The rearrangement links TRBV7-8 to TRBJ2-7, with a possible D match to TRBD2 (6 bases). Trimming took 3 bases from V and 4 from J, leaving 13 bases between them. Germline V CDR1 and CDR2: SGHVS, FQNEAQ. CDR3 size: 14 residues. The CDR3 loop is CASSFMRGGYEQYF. Partial CDR3 DNA: TGTGCCAGCAGCTTTATGAGGGGAGGTTACGAG.

This clone was picked up a small number of times. The read ends 3 residues shy of where the CDR3 ends; the end is completed using the germline J gene. V gene TRBV6-2 or TRBV6-3 combines with J gene TRBJ1-5; 9 bases match TRBD1. Looked up from germline, CDR1 is MNHEY and CDR2 is SVGEGT. The V and J ends lost 9 bases and 6 bases, in that order; junction bases with no gene match: 15. The CDR3 totals 16 residues. The CDR3 DNA, read in part, is TGTGCCAGGCCCGGGACAGGGAGAGATTTTCGTCAGCCC. It specifies CARPGTGRDFRQP. In full, the CDR3 is CARPGTGRDFRQPQHF.

This clone showed up many times. Read data end 3 residues before the CDR3 end; the end is taken from the germline J gene. This chain links TRBV6-1 with TRBJ1-2, with TRBD1 matching over 11 bases. Germline lookup yields CDR1 MNHNS and CDR2 SASEGT. V gave up 1 base and J gave up 4 bases; unmatched junction bases: 2. This CDR3 has 15 residues. The sequenced part of the CDR3 DNA is TGTGCCAGCAGTGAAGGGACAGGGGGCAGCTATGGC. Amino acids: CASSEGTGGSYG. The whole CDR3 sequence is CASSEGTGGSYGYTF.

With respect to this clone: The CDR3 extends 3 residues past the end of the read, so its final part is completed from the germline J gene. This specimen includes other DNA sequences encoding the same CDR3. The chain has TRBV7-6 and TRBJ2-7; 7 bases line up with TRBD2. V dropped 0 bases and J dropped 2; count of bases not matched to a gene: 4. The CDR3 is 15 residues long. Germline V gives CDR1 SGHVS, CDR2 FNYEAQ. Partial CDR3 DNA: TGTGCCAGCAGCTTAGCGCTAGCGGAAACCTACGAG. Translated: CASSLALAETYE. From start to end, the CDR3 is CASSLALAETYEQYF. Full variable domain (missing parts from reference TRBV7-6 and TRBJ2-7): GAGVSQSPRYKVTKRGQDVALRCDPISGHVSLYWYRQALGQGPEFLTYFNYEAQQDKSGLPNDRFSAERPEGSISTLTIQRTEQRDSAMYRCASSLALAETYEQYFGPGTRLTVT.

There are many counts of this clone. The CDR3 end lies 3 residues beyond the end of the read and is filled in from the germline J gene. This chain links TRBV27 with TRBJ1-1; 9 bases map to TRBD1. The CDR3 is made up of 14 amino acids. Trimming removed 5 bases from V and 7 bases from J; junction bases left unmatched: 8. The germline gives CDR1 MNHEY, CDR2 SMNVEV (reference sequence). The covered CDR3 bases are TGTGCCAGCAGTAAAAGAGACAGGGGGTTTGAA. Translation gives CASSKRDRGFE. The whole CDR3 reads CASSKRDRGFEAFF.

This CDR3 reads CASSRTGLAGFEQFF. The CDR3 bases that were read are TGTGCCAGCAGCCGGACGGGACTAGCGGGATTTGAG. The rearrangement joins TRBV7-2 to TRBJ2-1; 13 positions match TRBD2. The read falls 3 residues short of the CDR3 end, and the missing part is taken from the germline J gene. CDR3 size: 15 residues. After removal of 5 bases from V and 9 bases from J, the junction contained 7 bases not matched to a gene. Germline assignment: CDR1 SGHTA and CDR2 FQGNSA. Using reference TRBV7-2 and TRBJ2-1 for the parts outside the CDR3, the full variable domain is GAGVSQSPSNKVTEKGKDVELRCDPISGHTALYWYRQSLGQGLEFLIYFQGNSAPDKSGLPSDRFSAERTGGSVSTLTIQRTQQEDSAVYLCASSRTGLAGFEQFFGPGTRLTVL.

This clone has at least ten counts. The CDR3 is cut off 3 residues early in the read; its end comes from the germline J gene. V is TRBV25-1 and J is TRBJ2-3; 12 bases line up with TRBD2. Germline V gene lookup returns CDR1 MGHDK and CDR2 SYGVNS. V dropped 2 bases and J dropped 2; count of bases not matched to a gene: 2. The length of the CDR3 is 16 residues. The CDR3 sequence is CASSEGLAGITDTQYF. The covered CDR3 bases are TGTGCCAGCAGTGAAGGACTAGCGGGAATCACAGATACG.

By sample fraction, this clone is medium-sized (0.01 to 0.1%). The CDR3 goes on 3 residues after the read ends, and that part is filled in from the germline J gene. The V call is TRBV20-1, the J call TRBJ1-2, with 8 bases identical to TRBD1. The CDR3 sequence is 16 residues long. Trimming took 5 bases from V and 1 from J; bases not matched to a gene: 12. Germline V gene data show CDR1 as DFQATT and CDR2 as SNEGSKA (reference sequence). The sequenced CDR3 bases are TGCAGTGCTCCGAGGACAGGGCACCCTAGTAACTATGGC. It translates to CSAPRTGHPSNYG. The complete CDR3 sequence is CSAPRTGHPSNYGYTF.

This clone was seen ten or more times. The read falls 3 residues short of the CDR3 end, and the missing part is taken from the germline J gene. The chain is built from TRBV5-1 and TRBJ2-3; no clear D gene. CDR3 length: 14 amino acids. Germline V CDR1 and CDR2: SGHRS, YFSETQ. Deletions cut 0 bases from V and 1 base from J, with 6 bases between. The covered CDR3 bases are TGCGCCAGCAGCTTGGAGAGCGGCACAGATACG. This codes for CASSLESGTDT. The whole CDR3 region reads CASSLESGTDTQYF.